The next 2 T cell receptor beta chains were all read from a single sample in a study of blood T cell repertoires in COVID-19. Profiling relied on immunoSEQ multiplex PCR, and the TCRdb table lists in-frame clones only, not all of them. The data hold 300,000 or so clones, with 90% observed a single time. Sequencing input: peripheral blood. The receptor set was obtained from a woman aged 25 to 39 with COVID-19, enrolled during active disease.

DNA of the CDR3: TGTGCCAGCACTACCGGAGGTACAGGGGCAGGCGAGCAGTACTTC. Translating it yields CASTTGGTGAGEQYF. J is TRBJ2-7 and V is TRBV6-5; 7 nucleotides match TRBD1. This CDR3 contains 15 residues. V dropped 7 bases and J dropped 6; count of bases not matched to a gene: 15. Germline V gives CDR1 MNHEY, CDR2 SVGAGI.

The chain links TRBV18 to TRBJ1-4, with 7 bases matching TRBD1. Germline V lookup: CDR1 KGHSH, CDR2 LQKENI. J was trimmed by 4 bases and V by 5 bases; bases with no gene match: 7. This CDR3 region has 15 residues. The CDR3 spells CASSAPTGNNEKLFF. For the CDR3, the DNA is TGTGCCAGCTCAGCTCCGACAGGGAATAATGAAAAACTGTTTTTT.